This is a list of T cell receptor beta chains from one sample in a study of identifying expanded T cells in peripheral blood. Clones were read by immunoSEQ multiplex PCR, and TCRdb kept only the in-frame ones, dropping some. The sample lists some 91,000 clones, about 91% occurring once. The sequencing sample was made of blood. The receptors shown here come from a person between 18 and 75 years old in good health. Each CDR3 is given with its conserved first and last residue. A D gene is named only where the DNA matches it firmly. Expanded clones get a size class; other rows say once, few or many, or leave the size out.

clone size: .
D gene: TRBD1
J gene: TRBJ2-2
V gene: TRBV7-3
CDR3 DNA: TGTGCCAGCAGCTTGGGGAACAGGGGGCGCGAGCTGTTTTTT
CDR3 protein: CASSLGNRGRELFF

clone size: .
D gene: .
J gene: TRBJ1-2
V gene: TRBV15
CDR3 DNA: TGTGCCACCAGCAGAGATCTGGGCAGGTGGTTAGGCTACACCTTC
CDR3 protein: CATSRDLGRWLGYTF

clone size: .
D gene: TRBD2
J gene: TRBJ2-3
V gene: TRBV6-5
CDR3 DNA: TGTGCCAGCAGTACCGGGACGGGAGGACCAGATACGCAGTATTTT
CDR3 protein: CASSTGTGGPDTQYF

clone size: .
D gene: TRBD1
J gene: TRBJ1-2
V gene: TRBV4-1
CDR3 DNA: TGCGCCAGCAGCCTACCGGCGAGGACAGGCGACTATGGCTACACCTTC
CDR3 protein: CASSLPARTGDYGYTF

clone size: .
D gene: TRBD2
J gene: TRBJ2-1
V gene: TRBV5-1
CDR3 DNA: TGCGCCAGCAGCTTCGGGACTAGCGGGGGGGCCTCCTACAATGAGCAGTTCTTC
CDR3 protein: CASSFGTSGGASYNEQFF

clone size: .
D gene: .
J gene: TRBJ2-7
V gene: TRBV7-2
CDR3 DNA: TGTGCCAGCAGCTTAGAGGGGTTAGGGGCCTACGAGCAGTACTTC
CDR3 protein: CASSLEGLGAYEQYF

clone size: .
D gene: .
J gene: TRBJ2-3
V gene: TRBV9
CDR3 DNA: TGTGCCAGCAGCGTAGCGGGAAGGCTAGGTGGGGATACGCAGTATTTT
CDR3 protein: CASSVAGRLGGDTQYF

clone size: .
D gene: TRBD1
J gene: TRBJ2-7
V gene: TRBV6-6
CDR3 DNA: TGTGCCAGCAGTTACTCGACCGGACAGGGCTACGAGCAGTACTTC
CDR3 protein: CASSYSTGQGYEQYF

clone size: .
D gene: TRBD1
J gene: TRBJ2-7
V gene: TRBV5-4
CDR3 DNA: TGTGCCAGCAGCTTGGGACAGGGGTTCTCCTACGAGCAGTACTTC
CDR3 protein: CASSLGQGFSYEQYF

clone size: .
D gene: .
J gene: TRBJ2-5
V gene: TRBV28
CDR3 DNA: TGTGCCAGCAGTTTAGGTGGGGGCCAAGAGACCCAGTACTTC
CDR3 protein: CASSLGGGQETQYF

clone size: .
D gene: TRBD1
J gene: TRBJ2-3
V gene: TRBV12-5
CDR3 DNA: TGTGCTAGTGGTTTCGGGACAGGTAGCACAGATACGCAGTATTTT
CDR3 protein: CASGFGTGSTDTQYF

clone size: .
D gene: .
J gene: TRBJ2-1
V gene: TRBV27
CDR3 DNA: TGTGCCAGCCAGTCCGGCCCCGACCAGTTCTTC
CDR3 protein: CASQSGPDQFF

clone size: once
D gene: TRBD1
J gene: TRBJ1-2
V gene: TRBV5-1
CDR3 DNA: TGCGCCAGCCGAATTCCAGGGGGTGGCTACACCTTC
CDR3 protein: CASRIPGGGYTF

clone size: once
D gene: TRBD2
J gene: TRBJ2-3
V gene: TRBV2
CDR3 DNA: TGTGCCAGCACTCGGACTAGCGGGGGGGCCATTCCAGATACGCAGTATTTT
CDR3 protein: CASTRTSGGAIPDTQYF

clone size: .
D gene: .
J gene: TRBJ1-6
V gene: TRBV6-6
CDR3 DNA: TGTGCCAGCAGTTACTCCCCAAGCCGTAATTCACCCCTCCACTTT
CDR3 protein: CASSYSPSRNSPLHF

clone size: .
D gene: .
J gene: TRBJ1-2
V gene: TRBV5-1
CDR3 DNA: TGCGCCAGCAGATTGGGAAACTATGGCTACACCTTC
CDR3 protein: CASRLGNYGYTF

clone size: .
D gene: .
J gene: TRBJ2-5
V gene: TRBV27
CDR3 DNA: TGTGCCAGCAGTATCCTCCCCGGGGGCAACCAAGAGACCCAGTACTTC
CDR3 protein: CASSILPGGNQETQYF

clone size: once
D gene: .
J gene: TRBJ1-2
V gene: TRBV6-6
CDR3 DNA: TGTGCCAGCAGTACGGCTTCACGCGGCGAGGACACCTTC
CDR3 protein: CASSTASRGEDTF

clone size: .
D gene: .
J gene: TRBJ2-7
V gene: TRBV19
CDR3 DNA: TGTGCCAGTAGTATCGGACTGAGGGCCTACGAGCAGTACTTC
CDR3 protein: CASSIGLRAYEQYF

clone size: .
D gene: .
J gene: TRBJ2-3
V gene: TRBV4-1
CDR3 DNA: TGCGCCAGCAGCCAAACCCTGCAGGGAACAGATACGCAGTATTTT
CDR3 protein: CASSQTLQGTDTQYF

clone size: .
D gene: .
J gene: TRBJ2-7
V gene: TRBV21-1
CDR3 DNA: TGTGCCAGCAGCAAAGCGCGTCGACAGGAGCTCTACGAGCAGTACTTC
CDR3 protein: CASSKARRQELYEQYF

clone size: .
D gene: .
J gene: TRBJ1-1
V gene: TRBV10-1
CDR3 DNA: TGCGCCAGCAGTGAGTCGGCGAACACTGAAGCTTTCTTT
CDR3 protein: CASSESANTEAFF

clone size: .
D gene: .
J gene: TRBJ2-7
V gene: TRBV19
CDR3 DNA: TGTGCCAGTAGTATAGGACTTAGCTCCTACGAGCAGTACTTC
CDR3 protein: CASSIGLSSYEQYF

clone size: .
D gene: .
J gene: TRBJ2-7
V gene: TRBV4-1
CDR3 DNA: TGCGCCAGCAGCCAAGATCGACAGGACCGCTACGAGCAGTACTTC
CDR3 protein: CASSQDRQDRYEQYF

clone size: .
D gene: TRBD2
J gene: TRBJ2-5
V gene: TRBV11-2
CDR3 DNA: TGTGCCAGCAGCTTAGGCCTAGCGGTCACGGCCCAGTACTTC
CDR3 protein: CASSLGLAVTAQYF

clone size: .
D gene: .
J gene: TRBJ2-7
V gene: TRBV5-8
CDR3 DNA: TGTGCCAGCAGCTTGTCGGAAAGGTCGGGCCCCGCCGGCGAGCAGTACTTC
CDR3 protein: CASSLSERSGPAGEQYF

clone size: .
D gene: .
J gene: TRBJ2-2
V gene: TRBV2
CDR3 DNA: TGTGCCAGCAGAGTAGCGTACACCGGGGAGCTGTTTTTT
CDR3 protein: CASRVAYTGELFF

clone size: .
D gene: TRBD1
J gene: TRBJ2-6
V gene: TRBV11-2
CDR3 DNA: TGTGCCAGCAGCCCCCAGGGGGTGTTGTCTGGGGCCAACGTCCTGACTTTC
CDR3 protein: CASSPQGVLSGANVLTF

clone size: .
D gene: .
J gene: TRBJ2-7
V gene: TRBV11-3
CDR3 DNA: TGTGCCAGCAGCTTAGGGGCGGGATCGTACGAGCAGTACTTC
CDR3 protein: CASSLGAGSYEQYF

clone size: .
D gene: .
J gene: TRBJ2-7
V gene: TRBV6-1
CDR3 DNA: TGTGCCAGCAGTGACGATCACAGGGTCGAGCAGTACTTC
CDR3 protein: CASSDDHRVEQYF

clone size: .
D gene: .
J gene: TRBJ1-3
V gene: TRBV6-5
CDR3 DNA: TGTGCCAGCAACAACCCCCAGGGTACTGGAAACACCATATATTTT
CDR3 protein: CASNNPQGTGNTIYF

clone size: .
D gene: .
J gene: TRBJ2-7
V gene: TRBV7-3
CDR3 DNA: TGTGCCAGCAGCTTAGCGTGGGGCTCCTACGAGCAGTACTTC
CDR3 protein: CASSLAWGSYEQYF

clone size: .
D gene: .
J gene: TRBJ2-7
V gene: TRBV5-4
CDR3 DNA: TGTGCCACCCACCCCAGGGCCGAGGAAGAGCAGTACTTC
CDR3 protein: CATHPRAEEEQYF

clone size: few
D gene: .
J gene: TRBJ1-2
V gene: TRBV2
CDR3 DNA: TGTGCCAGCAGTGTCCAGCACTATGGCTACACCTTC
CDR3 protein: CASSVQHYGYTF

clone size: .
D gene: TRBD1
J gene: TRBJ1-5
V gene: TRBV5-6
CDR3 DNA: TGTGCCAGCAGCTTGGGGACAGGGGAACTTAGCCAGCCCCAGCATTTT
CDR3 protein: CASSLGTGELSQPQHF